This T cell receptor beta chain was recovered during a study of blood T cell repertoires in COVID-19. Study details: Nucleic acid was either cDNA or gDNA, and it came from T cells, B-cell-depleted T cells, or PBMCs.

In the authors' workflow: Amplification with reference gene primers provided the estimates of nucleated cell counts. TCRdb's copy holds only in-frame clones and misses some; the assay was immunoSEQ multiplex PCR. That table supplies the V and J calls and clone size; D and trimming were determined from the DNA. The top ten clones hold under 6% of a sample with 70,000 to 80,000 clones, about 93% of them seen once. The sequence was collected from a human donor in a cohort sampled during active COVID-19. Material for sequencing was peripheral blood.

This chain's CDR3 is CSVVPLLAGDSQETQYF. CDR3 DNA sequence: TGCAGCGTTGTACCCCTCTTAGCGGGGGACTCCCAAGAGACCCAGTACTTC. The chain combines TRBV29-1 with TRBJ2-5, with 9 bases fitting TRBD2. CDR3 length equals 17 residues. Germline CDR1 reads SQVTM; CDR2 reads ANQGSEA. Trimming removed 4 bases from V and 1 base from J; junction bases left unmatched: 13.